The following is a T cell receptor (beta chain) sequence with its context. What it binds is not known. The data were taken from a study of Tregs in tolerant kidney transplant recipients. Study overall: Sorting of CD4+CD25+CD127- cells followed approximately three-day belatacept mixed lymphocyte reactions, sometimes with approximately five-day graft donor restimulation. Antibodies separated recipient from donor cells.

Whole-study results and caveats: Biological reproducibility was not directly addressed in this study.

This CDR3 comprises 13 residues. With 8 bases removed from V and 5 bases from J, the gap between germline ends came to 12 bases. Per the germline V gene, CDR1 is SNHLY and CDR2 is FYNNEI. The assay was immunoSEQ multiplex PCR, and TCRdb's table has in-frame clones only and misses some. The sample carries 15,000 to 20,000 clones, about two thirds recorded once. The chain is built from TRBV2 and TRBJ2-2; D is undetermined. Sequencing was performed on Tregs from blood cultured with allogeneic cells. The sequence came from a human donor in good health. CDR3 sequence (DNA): TGTGCCAGCCTTGGTTCTCGGACCGGGGAGCTGTTTTTT. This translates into CASLGSRTGELFF.